This TCR beta chain appears in the sequencing data of a study of blood T cell repertoires in COVID-19. On the study more broadly: The origin of the acute and convalescent COVID-19 samples was the United States, Italy and Spain. Nucleic acid was either cDNA or gDNA, and it came from T cells, B-cell-depleted T cells, or PBMCs.

CDR1 is SGDLS, CDR2 YYNGEE, per germline. This CDR3 contains 14 residues. V lost 4 bases and J 0 bases, leaving 10 bases between the germline ends. The protocol was immunoSEQ multiplex PCR, while the TCRdb copy is restricted to in-frame clones and leaves out a portion. The sample gives 170,000 or so clones, approximately 87% of which show up once; about 0.96% is in the top ten. This chain uses TRBV9 with TRBJ1-1; D unclear. Sample: peripheral blood. The clonotype was recovered from a woman in her late teens or twenties who had recovered from COVID-19. The CDR3 reads CASSPLQMNTEAFF. The CDR3 nucleotides read TGTGCCAGCAGCCCTCTCCAGATGAACACTGAAGCTTTCTTT.